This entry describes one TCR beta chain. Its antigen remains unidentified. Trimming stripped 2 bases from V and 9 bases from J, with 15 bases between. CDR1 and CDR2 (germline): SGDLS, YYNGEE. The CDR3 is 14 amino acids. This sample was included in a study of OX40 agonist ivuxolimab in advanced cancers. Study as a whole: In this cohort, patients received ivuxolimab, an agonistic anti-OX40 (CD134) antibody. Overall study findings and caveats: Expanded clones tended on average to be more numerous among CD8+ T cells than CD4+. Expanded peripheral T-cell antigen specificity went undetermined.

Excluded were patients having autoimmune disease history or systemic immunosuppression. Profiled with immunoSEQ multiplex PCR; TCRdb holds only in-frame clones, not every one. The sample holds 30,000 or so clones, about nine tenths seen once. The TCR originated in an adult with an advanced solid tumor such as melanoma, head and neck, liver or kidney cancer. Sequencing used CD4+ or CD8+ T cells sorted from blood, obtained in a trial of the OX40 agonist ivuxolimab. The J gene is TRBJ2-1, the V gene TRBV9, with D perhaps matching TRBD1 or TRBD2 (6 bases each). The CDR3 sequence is CASSVGGEGIEQFF. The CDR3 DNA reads TGTGCCAGCAGCGTGGGGGGCGAAGGAATTGAGCAGTTCTTC.